The rows below give T cell receptor beta chains drawn from one sample of a study of blood T cell repertoires in COVID-19. Sequenced by immunoSEQ multiplex PCR; TCRdb stores in-frame clones only, minus some. The profile shows around 270,000 clones, 80% to 90% of them singletons. The sequenced sample consisted of PBMCs or T cells enriched from blood (not recorded which). Receptors originate from a woman in her 40s who had been exposed to COVID-19. CDR3s leave out the opening cysteine and the closing phenylalanine or tryptophan. Each record gives: V gene, J gene, D gene, CDR3 protein. D genes are given only for firm matches.

>TRBV27|TRBJ2-6|NA
ASSFGVPNVLT
>TRBV5-1|TRBJ1-1|TRBD1
ASSLGQGARRNTEAF
>TRBV7-9|TRBJ1-2|TRBD1
AIGTGLDGYT
>TRBV12-3/TRBV12-4|TRBJ2-7|NA
ASSRLGAYEQY
>TRBV6-6|TRBJ1-5|NA
ASRRRQVDSNQPQH
>TRBV18|TRBJ1-2|NA
ASSPDSYGYT
>TRBV5-4|TRBJ1-1|NA
ASVTMGRDTEAF
>TRBV11-2|TRBJ1-1|NA
ASSLMSKGAF
>TRBV7-9|TRBJ2-7|TRBD1
ASSRWDRSSYEQY
>TRBV19|TRBJ2-1|NA
ASSISPSSYNEQF
>TRBV4-2|TRBJ1-2|NA
ASSHLEGGTGYT
>TRBV10-2|TRBJ1-2|NA
ASSEAGAGDSGGYT
>TRBV7-3|TRBJ1-1|TRBD1
ASSRTERDRGKGTEAF
>TRBV7-2|TRBJ2-5|NA
ASSLAVTRDETQY
>TRBV7-2|TRBJ2-1|NA
ASSFGGTYNEQF
>TRBV4-2|TRBJ2-5|TRBD2
ASSAGGAGAETQY
>TRBV28|TRBJ2-7|NA
ASSSGQYYEQY
>TRBV5-8|TRBJ2-5|TRBD2
ASRRGGATETQY
>TRBV5-1|TRBJ1-1|NA
ASSLQTSEAF
>TRBV9|TRBJ1-1|NA
ASSPPTGTEAF
>TRBV11-2|TRBJ2-5|NA
ASSLVARWQETQY
>TRBV7-9|TRBJ1-2|NA
ASSPPGVYGYT
>TRBV27|TRBJ2-1|TRBD2
ASSLAGGAYNEQF
>TRBV4-3|TRBJ1-3|TRBD1
ASSRQGSGNTIY
>TRBV11-2|TRBJ2-7|TRBD1
ASSFGTGSSYEQY
>TRBV7-2|TRBJ1-2|NA
ASSLPDRTYGYT
>TRBV7-8|TRBJ1-1|NA
ASSLVRVPEAF
>TRBV5-4|TRBJ2-6|TRBD1
ASSPPGQGSGANVLT
>TRBV14|TRBJ2-5|NA
ASSRRLQETQY
>TRBV19|TRBJ2-2|TRBD1
ASRQGETNTGELF
>TRBV7-2|TRBJ2-5|TRBD2
ASSLGVAGSRETQY
>TRBV5-4|TRBJ2-7|TRBD2
ATSSGGAEYYEQY
>TRBV4-1|TRBJ1-1|NA
ASSQVGGLNTEAF
>TRBV9|TRBJ2-1|TRBD2
ASSSGVAGGSRNEQF
>TRBV9|TRBJ2-5|NA
ASSGGLFQETQY
>TRBV7-6|TRBJ2-1|TRBD2
ASSPQSGGAFEQF
>TRBV7-9|TRBJ1-1|TRBD1
ASSRDSEAF
>TRBV6-2/TRBV6-3|TRBJ1-2|TRBD1
ASSLIPGTGGAGGYT
>TRBV11-2|TRBJ2-7|NA
ASSLMTHSYEQY
>TRBV29-1|TRBJ2-7|TRBD2
SVRGLAGAHEQY
>TRBV3-1/TRBV3-2|TRBJ1-6|NA
ASSPWAGTDLNSPLH
>TRBV5-3|TRBJ1-1|NA
ARSSLQGNTEAF
>TRBV29-1|TRBJ1-1|TRBD1
SVSRGQGATNTEAF
>TRBV5-1|TRBJ2-1|NA
ASSLAGFDEQF
>TRBV30|TRBJ1-1|TRBD1
AWRQGAGSEAF
>TRBV2|TRBJ2-7|NA
ASSVGQVAYEQY
>TRBV5-1|TRBJ2-3|NA
ASTRGGSRTDTQY
>TRBV9|TRBJ2-5|NA
ASSQFGGKTQY
>TRBV19|TRBJ2-5|TRBD2
ASSIPWTSGGQETQY
>TRBV19|TRBJ1-1|TRBD1
ASRSGGSTEAF
>TRBV5-1|TRBJ2-5|NA
ASSLVGGRETQY
>TRBV10-3|TRBJ1-2|NA
AISLDSQTYGYT